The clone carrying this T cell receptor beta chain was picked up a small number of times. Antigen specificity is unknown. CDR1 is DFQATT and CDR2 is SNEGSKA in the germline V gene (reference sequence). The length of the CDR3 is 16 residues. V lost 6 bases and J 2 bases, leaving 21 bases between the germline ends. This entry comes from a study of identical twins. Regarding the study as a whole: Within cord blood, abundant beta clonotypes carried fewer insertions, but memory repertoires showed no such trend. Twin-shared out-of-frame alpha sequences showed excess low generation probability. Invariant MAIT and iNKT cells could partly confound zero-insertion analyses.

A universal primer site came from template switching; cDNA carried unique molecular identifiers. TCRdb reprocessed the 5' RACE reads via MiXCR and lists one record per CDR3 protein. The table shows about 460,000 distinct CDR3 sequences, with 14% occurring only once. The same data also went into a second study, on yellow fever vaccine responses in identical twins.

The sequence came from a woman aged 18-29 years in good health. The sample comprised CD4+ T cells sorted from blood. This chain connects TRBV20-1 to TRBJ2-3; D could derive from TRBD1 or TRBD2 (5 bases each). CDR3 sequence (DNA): TGCAGTGCCCCCCAGCCGGGAAGGGGTATCACAGATACGCAGTATTTT. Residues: CSAPQPGRGITDTQYF.